This T cell receptor (beta chain) was sequenced in a study of T cell repertoires in cytomegalovirus infection. Regarding this clonotype: The antigen remains unidentified.

TCRdb re-called the reads with MiXCR, one entry per CDR3 protein. The profile shows fewer than 550,000 distinct CDR3 sequences, 15% to 20% of them singletons. CDR3 length equals 16 residues. Germline trimming cut 6 bases from V and 5 bases from J; bases unmatched to any gene: 12. Per the germline V gene, CDR1 is SNHLY and CDR2 is FYNNEI. Study outcomes and limitations: CMV-specific HLA-C-restricted TCR beta clonotypes dominated the ex vivo response.

This chain links TRBV2 with TRBJ2-2; TRBD1 agrees at 7 bases. The sequenced sample was CD8+ T cells from PBMCs. The TCR was taken from a human donor in good health (CMV status not recorded). Some clones in this sample may be carry-over from other donors' samples. The CDR3 region is CASRDPGRGPTGELFF. The DNA for the CDR3 is TGTGCCAGCAGGGATCCCGGTAGGGGGCCGACCGGGGAGCTGTTTTTT.